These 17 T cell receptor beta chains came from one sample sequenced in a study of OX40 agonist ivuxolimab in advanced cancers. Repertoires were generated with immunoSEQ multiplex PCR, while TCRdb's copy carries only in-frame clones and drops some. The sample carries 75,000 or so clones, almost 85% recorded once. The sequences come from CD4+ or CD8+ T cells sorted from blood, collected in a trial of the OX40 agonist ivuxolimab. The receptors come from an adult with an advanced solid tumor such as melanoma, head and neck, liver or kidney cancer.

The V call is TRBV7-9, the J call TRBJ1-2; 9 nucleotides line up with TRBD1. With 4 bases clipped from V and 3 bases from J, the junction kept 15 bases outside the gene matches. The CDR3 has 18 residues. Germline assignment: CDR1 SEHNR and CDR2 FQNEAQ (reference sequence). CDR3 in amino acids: CASSSSRDRVLEDYGYTF. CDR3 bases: TGTGCCAGCAGCTCGTCCCGGGACAGGGTATTAGAGGACTATGGCTACACCTTC.

CDR3: CASSLAGTGGLDEQYF. In DNA form, the CDR3 reads TGTGCCAGCAGCTTAGCGGGGACAGGGGGCCTCGACGAGCAGTACTTC. This chain links TRBV7-2 with TRBJ2-7; 12 positions agree with TRBD1. Trimming removed 0 bases from V and 5 bases from J; junction bases left unmatched: 5. Looked up from germline, CDR1 is SGHTA and CDR2 is FQGNSA. This CDR3 spans 16 amino acids.

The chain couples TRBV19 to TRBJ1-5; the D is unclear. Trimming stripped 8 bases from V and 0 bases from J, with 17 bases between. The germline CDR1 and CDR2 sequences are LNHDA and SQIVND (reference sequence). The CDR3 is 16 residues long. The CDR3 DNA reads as TGTGCCAGTGCTAAGGACCCGTCTTTTAGCAATCAGCCCCAGCATTTT. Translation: CASAKDPSFSNQPQHF. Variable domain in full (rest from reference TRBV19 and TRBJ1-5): DGGITQSPKYLFRKEGQNVTLSCEQNLNHDAMYWYRQDPGQGLRLIYYSQIVNDFQKGDIAEGYSVSREKKESFPLTVTSAQKNPTAFYLCASAKDPSFSNQPQHFGDGTRLSIL.

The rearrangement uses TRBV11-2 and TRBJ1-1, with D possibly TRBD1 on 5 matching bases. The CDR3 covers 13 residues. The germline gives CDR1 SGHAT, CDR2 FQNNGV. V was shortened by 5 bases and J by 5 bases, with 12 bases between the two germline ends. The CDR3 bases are TGTGCCAGCAGCCCGGGCTGGGGGACTGAAGCTTTCTTT. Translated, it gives CASSPGWGTEAFF. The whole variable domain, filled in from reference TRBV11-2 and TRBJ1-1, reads EAGVAQSPRYKIIEKRQSVAFWCNPISGHATLYWYQQILGQGPKLLIQFQNNGVVDDSQLPKDRFSAERLKGVDSTLKIQPAKLEDSAVYLCASSPGWGTEAFFGQGTRLTVV.

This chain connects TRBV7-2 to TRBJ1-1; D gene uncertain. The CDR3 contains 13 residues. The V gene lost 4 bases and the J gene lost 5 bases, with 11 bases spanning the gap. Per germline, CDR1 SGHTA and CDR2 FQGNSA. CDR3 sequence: CASSYYSGTEAFF. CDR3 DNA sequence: TGTGCCAGCAGCTATTACTCGGGAACTGAAGCTTTCTTT.

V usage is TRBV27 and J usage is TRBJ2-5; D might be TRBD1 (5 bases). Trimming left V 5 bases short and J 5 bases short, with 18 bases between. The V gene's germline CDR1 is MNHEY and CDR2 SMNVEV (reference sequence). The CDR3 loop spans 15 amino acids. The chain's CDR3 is CASSTLQGMDETQYF. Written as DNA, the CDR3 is TGTGCCAGCAGTACACTCCAGGGAATGGACGAGACCCAGTACTTC.

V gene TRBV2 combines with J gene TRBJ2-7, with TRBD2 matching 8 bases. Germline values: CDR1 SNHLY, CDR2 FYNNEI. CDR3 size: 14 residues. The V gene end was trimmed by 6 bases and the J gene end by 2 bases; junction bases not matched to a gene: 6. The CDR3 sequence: CASSREGVAYEQYF. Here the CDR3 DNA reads TGTGCCAGCAGCCGGGAGGGGGTGGCCTACGAGCAGTACTTC. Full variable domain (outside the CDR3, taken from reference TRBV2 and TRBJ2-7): EPEVTQTPSHQVTQMGQEVILRCVPISNHLYFYWYRQILGQKVEFLVSFYNNEISEKSEIFDDQFSVERPDGSNFTLKIRSTKLEDSAMYFCASSREGVAYEQYFGPGTRLTVT.

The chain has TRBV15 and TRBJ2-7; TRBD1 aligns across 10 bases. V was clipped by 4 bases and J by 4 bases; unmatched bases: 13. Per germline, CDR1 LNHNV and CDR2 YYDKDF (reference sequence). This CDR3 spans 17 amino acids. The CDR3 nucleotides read TGTGCCACCAGCACCAAAATAAGAGGGACAGGGGTTTACGAGCAGTACTTC. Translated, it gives CATSTKIRGTGVYEQYF.

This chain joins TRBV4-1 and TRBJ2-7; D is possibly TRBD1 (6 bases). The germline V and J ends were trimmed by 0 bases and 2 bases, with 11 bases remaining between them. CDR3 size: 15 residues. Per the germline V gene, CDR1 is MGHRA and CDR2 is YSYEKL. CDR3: CASSQDSGDTYEQYF. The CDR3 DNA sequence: TGCGCCAGCAGCCAAGATTCAGGGGATACCTACGAGCAGTACTTC.

DNA for the CDR3: TGTGCCAGCAGCTCACTACAGGGTGCGTTTTCACCCCTCCACTTT. Translated: CASSSLQGAFSPLHF. V and J are TRBV5-4 and TRBJ1-6; perhaps TRBD1 as D (6 bases). The CDR3 loop spans 15 amino acids. The germline V gene has CDR1 SGHNT and CDR2 YYREEE (reference sequence). V lost 3 bases and J lost 9, with 16 bases in between. The full variable domain, rest sourced from reference TRBV5-4 and TRBJ1-6, is ETGVTQSPTHLIKTRGQQVTLRCSSQSGHNTVSWYQQALGQGPQFIFQYYREEENGRGNFPPRFSGLQFPNYSSELNVNALELDDSALYLCASSSLQGAFSPLHFGNGTRLTVT.

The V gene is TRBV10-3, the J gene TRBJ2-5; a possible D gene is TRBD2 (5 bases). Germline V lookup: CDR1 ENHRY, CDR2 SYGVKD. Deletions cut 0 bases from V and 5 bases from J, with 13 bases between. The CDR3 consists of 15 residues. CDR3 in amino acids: CAISESMRVYETQYF. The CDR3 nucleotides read TGTGCCATCAGTGAGTCGATGCGGGTGTACGAGACCCAGTACTTC.

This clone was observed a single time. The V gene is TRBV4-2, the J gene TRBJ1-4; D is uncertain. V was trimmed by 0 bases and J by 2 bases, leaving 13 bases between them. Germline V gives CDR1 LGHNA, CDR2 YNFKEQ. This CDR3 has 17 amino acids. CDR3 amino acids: CASSQDPPGTTNEKLFF. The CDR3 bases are TGTGCCAGCAGCCAAGATCCCCCGGGAACCACTAATGAAAAACTGTTTTTT.

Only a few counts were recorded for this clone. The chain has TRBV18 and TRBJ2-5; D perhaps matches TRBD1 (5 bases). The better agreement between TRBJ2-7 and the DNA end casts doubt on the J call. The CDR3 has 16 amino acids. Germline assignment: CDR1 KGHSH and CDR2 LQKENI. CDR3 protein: CASSPPAQGKRYEQYF. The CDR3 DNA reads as TGTGCCAGCTCACCTCCCGCCCAGGGTAAGCGATACGAGCAGTACTTC.

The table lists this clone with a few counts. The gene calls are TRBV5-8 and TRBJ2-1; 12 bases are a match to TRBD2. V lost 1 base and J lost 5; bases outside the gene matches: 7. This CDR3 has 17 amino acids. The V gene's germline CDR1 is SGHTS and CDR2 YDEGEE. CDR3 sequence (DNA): TGTGCCAGCAGCTTGAGGGTCACTAGCGGGAGGAACAATGAGCAGTTCTTC. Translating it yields CASSLRVTSGRNNEQFF. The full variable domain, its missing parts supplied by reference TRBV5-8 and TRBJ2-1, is EAGVTQSPTHLIKTRGQQATLRCSPISGHTSVYWYQQALGLGLQFLLWYDEGEERNRGNFPPRFSGRQFPNYSSELNVNALELEDSALYLCASSLRVTSGRNNEQFFGPGTRLTVL.

CDR3 in amino acids: CASSTTRDRGSTEAFF. Written as DNA, the CDR3 is TGCGCCAGCAGCACAACCCGGGACAGGGGGTCCACTGAAGCTTTCTTT. The V and J genes are TRBV5-1 and TRBJ1-1; TRBD1 matches at 11 bases. J gave up 4 bases and V 4 bases, and 9 bases lay outside the gene matches. The CDR3 sequence is 16 residues long. Germline V lookup: CDR1 SGHRS, CDR2 YFSETQ.

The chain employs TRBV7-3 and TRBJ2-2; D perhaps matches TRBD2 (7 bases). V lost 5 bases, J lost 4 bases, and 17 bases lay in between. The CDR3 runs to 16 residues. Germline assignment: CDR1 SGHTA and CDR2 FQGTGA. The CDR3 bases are TGTGCCAGCAGCCTCGTTGGGGGCGGGGGCACCGGGGAGCTGTTTTTT. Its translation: CASSLVGGGGTGELFF.

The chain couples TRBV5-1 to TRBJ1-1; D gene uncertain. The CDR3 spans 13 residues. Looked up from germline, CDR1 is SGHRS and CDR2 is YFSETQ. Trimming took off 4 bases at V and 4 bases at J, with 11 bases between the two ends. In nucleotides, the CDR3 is TGCGCCAGCAGCCTCGAGGCCGTCACTGAAGCTTTCTTT. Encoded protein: CASSLEAVTEAFF.